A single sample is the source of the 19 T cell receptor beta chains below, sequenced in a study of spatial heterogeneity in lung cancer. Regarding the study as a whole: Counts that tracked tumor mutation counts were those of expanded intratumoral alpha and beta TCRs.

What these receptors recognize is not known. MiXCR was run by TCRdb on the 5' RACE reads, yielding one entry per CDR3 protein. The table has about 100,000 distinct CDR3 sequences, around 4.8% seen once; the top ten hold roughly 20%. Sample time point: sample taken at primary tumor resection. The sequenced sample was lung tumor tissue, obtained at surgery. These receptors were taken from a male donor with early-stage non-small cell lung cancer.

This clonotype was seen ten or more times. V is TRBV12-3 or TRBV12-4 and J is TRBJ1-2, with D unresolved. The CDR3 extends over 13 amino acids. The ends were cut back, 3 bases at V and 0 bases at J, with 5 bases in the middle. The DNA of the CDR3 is TGTGCCAGCAGTTTCGGAACTAACTATGGCTACACCTTC. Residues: CASSFGTNYGYTF.

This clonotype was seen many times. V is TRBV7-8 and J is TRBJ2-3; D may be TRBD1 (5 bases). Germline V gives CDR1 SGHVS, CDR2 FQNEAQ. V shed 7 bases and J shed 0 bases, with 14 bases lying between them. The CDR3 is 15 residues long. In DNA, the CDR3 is TGTGCCAGCACCCAACGAAGGGGTAGCACAGATACGCAGTATTTT. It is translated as CASTQRRGSTDTQYF.

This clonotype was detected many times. CDR3 sequence reads: CASSLGEATEAFF. The CDR3 nucleotides read TGTGCCAGCAGTTTAGGTGAGGCCACTGAAGCTTTCTTT. The chain carries TRBV28 and TRBJ1-1, with D hard to call. Trimming cost V 2 bases and J 4 bases, with 8 bases left between them. The germline V gene has CDR1 MDHEN and CDR2 SYDVKM. This CDR3 has 13 residues.

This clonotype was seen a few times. The CDR3 here is CASGPGGRKETQYF. DNA for the CDR3: TGTGCCAGCGGCCCAGGGGGCCGGAAGGAGACCCAGTACTTC. This chain joins TRBV6-5 and TRBJ2-5; 8 bases are shared with TRBD1. This CDR3 has 14 amino acids. With V trimmed by 8 bases and J by 5 bases, 10 bases remained unmatched. The germline V gene has CDR1 MNHEY and CDR2 SVGAGI.

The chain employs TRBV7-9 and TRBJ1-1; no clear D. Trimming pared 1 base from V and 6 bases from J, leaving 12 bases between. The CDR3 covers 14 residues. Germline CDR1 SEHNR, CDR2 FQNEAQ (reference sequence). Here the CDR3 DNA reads TGTGCCAGCAGCTTAGTAACTCCTAACGCTGAAGCTTTCTTT. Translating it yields CASSLVTPNAEAFF.

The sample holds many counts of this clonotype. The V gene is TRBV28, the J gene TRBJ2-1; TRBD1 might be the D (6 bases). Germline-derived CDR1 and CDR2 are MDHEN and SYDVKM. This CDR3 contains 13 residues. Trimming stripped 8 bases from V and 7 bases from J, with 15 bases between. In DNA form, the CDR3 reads TGTGCCAGCGTACTTACACAGGGAAATGAGCAGTTCTTC. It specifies CASVLTQGNEQFF.

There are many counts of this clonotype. The CDR3 region is CASSKGTLNTEAFF. The CDR3 bases are TGTGCCAGCAGCAAGGGGACACTGAACACTGAAGCTTTCTTT. This chain connects TRBV6-6 to TRBJ1-1; tentatively, D is TRBD1 (6 bases). This CDR3 has 14 residues. V lost 6 bases and J 0 bases, leaving 11 bases between the germline ends. From germline, CDR1 is MNHNY and CDR2 SVGAGI (reference sequence).

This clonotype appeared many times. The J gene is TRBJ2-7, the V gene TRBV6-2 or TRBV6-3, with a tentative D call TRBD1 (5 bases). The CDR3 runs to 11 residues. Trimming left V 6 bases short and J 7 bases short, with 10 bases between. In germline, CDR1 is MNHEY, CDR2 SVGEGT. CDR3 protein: CASSKYREQYF. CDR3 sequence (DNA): TGTGCCAGCAGCAAGTACAGGGAGCAGTACTTC.

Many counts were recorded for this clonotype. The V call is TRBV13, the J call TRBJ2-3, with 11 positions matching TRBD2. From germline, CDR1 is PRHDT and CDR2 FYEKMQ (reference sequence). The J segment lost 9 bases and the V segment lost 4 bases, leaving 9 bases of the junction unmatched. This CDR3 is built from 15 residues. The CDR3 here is CASSYGTSGSGTQYF. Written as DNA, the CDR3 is TGTGCCAGCAGCTACGGGACTAGCGGTTCGGGGACGCAGTATTTT.

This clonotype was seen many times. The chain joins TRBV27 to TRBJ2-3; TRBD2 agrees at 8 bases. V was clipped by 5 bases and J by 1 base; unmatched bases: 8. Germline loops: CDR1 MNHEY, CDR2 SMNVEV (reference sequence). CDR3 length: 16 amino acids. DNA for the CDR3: TGTGCCAGCAGTCGAATTAGCGGGACGGGCACAGATACGCAGTATTTT. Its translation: CASSRISGTGTDTQYF.

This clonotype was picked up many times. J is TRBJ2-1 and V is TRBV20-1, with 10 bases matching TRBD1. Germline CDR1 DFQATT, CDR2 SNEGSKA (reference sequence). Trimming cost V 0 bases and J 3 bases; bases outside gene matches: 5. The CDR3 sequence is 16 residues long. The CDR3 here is CSARDPWTGGYNEQFF. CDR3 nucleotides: TGCAGTGCTAGAGATCCGTGGACAGGGGGCTACAATGAGCAGTTCTTC.

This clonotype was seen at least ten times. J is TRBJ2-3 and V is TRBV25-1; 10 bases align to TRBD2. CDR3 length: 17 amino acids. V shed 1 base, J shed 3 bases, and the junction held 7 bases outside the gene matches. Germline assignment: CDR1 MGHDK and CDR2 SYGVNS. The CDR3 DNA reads TGTGCCAGCAGTGAATGGAGGGGACTAGCGCCGACAGATACGCAGTATTTT. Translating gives CASSEWRGLAPTDTQYF.

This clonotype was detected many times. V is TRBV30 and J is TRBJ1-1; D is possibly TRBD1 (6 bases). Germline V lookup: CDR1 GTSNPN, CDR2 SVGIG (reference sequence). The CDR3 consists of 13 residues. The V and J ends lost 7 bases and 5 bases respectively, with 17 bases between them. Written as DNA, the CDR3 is TGTGCCTACATCGCAGGGGTTGGGACTGAAGCTTTCTTT. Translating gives CAYIAGVGTEAFF.

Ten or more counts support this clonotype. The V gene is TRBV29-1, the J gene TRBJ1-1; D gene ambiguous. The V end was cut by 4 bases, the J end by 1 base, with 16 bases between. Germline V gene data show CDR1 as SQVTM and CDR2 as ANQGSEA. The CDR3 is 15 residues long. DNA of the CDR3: TGCAGCGTTGCGAGTGAGGGAGGTCGGAACACTGAAGCTTTCTTT. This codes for CSVASEGGRNTEAFF. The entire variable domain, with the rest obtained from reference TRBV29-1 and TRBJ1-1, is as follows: SAVISQKPSRDICQRGTSLTIQCQVDSQVTMMFWYRQQPGQSLTLIATANQGSEATYESGFVIDKFPISRPNLTFSTLTVSNMSPEDSSIYLCSVASEGGRNTEAFFGQGTRLTVV.

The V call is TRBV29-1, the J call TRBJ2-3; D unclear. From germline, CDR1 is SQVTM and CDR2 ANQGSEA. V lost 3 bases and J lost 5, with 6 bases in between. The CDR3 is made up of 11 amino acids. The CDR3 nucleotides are TGCAGCGTTGATCCAAAAGATACGCAGTATTTT. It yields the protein CSVDPKDTQYF.

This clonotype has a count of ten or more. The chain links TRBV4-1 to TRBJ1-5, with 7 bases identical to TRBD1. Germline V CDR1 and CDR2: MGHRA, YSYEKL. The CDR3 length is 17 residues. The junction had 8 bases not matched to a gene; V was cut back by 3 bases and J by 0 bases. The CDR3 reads CASSQEGRGFSNQPQHF. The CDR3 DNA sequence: TGCGCCAGCAGCCAGGAAGGCAGGGGGTTTAGCAATCAGCCCCAGCATTTT.

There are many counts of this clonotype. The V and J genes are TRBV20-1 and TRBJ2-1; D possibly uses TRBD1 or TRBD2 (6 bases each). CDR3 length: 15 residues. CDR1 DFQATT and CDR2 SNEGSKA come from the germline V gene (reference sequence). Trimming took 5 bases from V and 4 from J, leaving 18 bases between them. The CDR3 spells CSAGGPAGLYNEQFF. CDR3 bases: TGCAGTGCTGGGGGCCCCGCGGGACTTTACAATGAGCAGTTCTTC.

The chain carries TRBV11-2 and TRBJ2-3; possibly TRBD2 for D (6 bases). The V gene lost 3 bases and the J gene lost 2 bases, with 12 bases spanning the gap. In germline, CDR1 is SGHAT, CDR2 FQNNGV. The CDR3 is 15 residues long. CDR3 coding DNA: TGTGCCAGCAGCTTTGGGCAGGACTACACAGATACGCAGTATTTT. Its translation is CASSFGQDYTDTQYF. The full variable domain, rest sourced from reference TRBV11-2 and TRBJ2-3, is EAGVAQSPRYKIIEKRQSVAFWCNPISGHATLYWYQQILGQGPKLLIQFQNNGVVDDSQLPKDRFSAERLKGVDSTLKIQPAKLEDSAVYLCASSFGQDYTDTQYFGPGTRLTVL.

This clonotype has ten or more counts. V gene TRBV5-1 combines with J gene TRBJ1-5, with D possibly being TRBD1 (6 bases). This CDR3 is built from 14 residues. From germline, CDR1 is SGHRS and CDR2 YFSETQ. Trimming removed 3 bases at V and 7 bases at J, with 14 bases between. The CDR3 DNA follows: TGCGCCAGCAGCTATACAGGGCTTGGGCAGCCCCAGCATTTT. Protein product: CASSYTGLGQPQHF.